This entry features one TCR beta chain sequence. Its target antigen remains unknown. Base-call qualities are not available, and no considerably larger clone is one nucleotide away. Trimming takes 3 bases off V and 3 bases off J; junction bases not matched to a gene: 5. CDR1 and CDR2 are drawn from the germline V gene: ENHRY, SYGVKD. The CDR3 has 15 amino acids, counting the end cysteine and phenylalanine. The CDR3 DNA has 45 bases and is translated from base 1. The sample belongs to a study of T cell responses to AZD1222 COVID-19 vaccine (dated by TCRdb to the early 2020s). The study in broad terms: TCR sequencing was performed for about 250 trial participants, of whom about 200 were given two doses of AZD1222 and approximately 25 were given two doses of MenACWY control vaccine. Trial participants were enrolled into age subgroups of 18-55, 56-69 and 70-plus years, which contained 148, 28 and 57 TCR-sequenced participants, respectively.

Study-wide findings and limitations: Because no day 14 peak-response samples were available, repertoires were characterized only after the peak T cell response. The whole spike protein was spanned by vaccine-associated CD4 TCRs, and dominant responses were seen in regions 160-218 and 743-854. Spike-specific TCR breadth and depth rose significantly after two AZD1222 doses compared with day 0 and with MenACWY recipients. In the small 56-69-year group, the increase in depth fell short of significance, most likely because of low power. Most participants were white British and females outnumbered males, and the authors suggested that clonal diversity may have been underestimated. Nearly half of unique spike-specific TCRs reportedly recognized epitopes outside regions mutated in the B.1.351 and B.1.1.7 variants. Only six or seven AZD1222 recipients were SARS-CoV-2 seropositive at baseline, limiting conclusions about previously exposed vaccinees.

The label giving this sample's time point can be read as: about 28 days (+/-7) after the second vaccine dose. The treatment or condition label here, explained by the study, means: meningococcal conjugate vaccine given as trial control. The vaccinee samples were drawn from two UK trials, COV001 and COV002, one of which was a single-blind randomized controlled phase 2/3 trial testing AZD1222 (ChAdOx1 nCoV-19) in healthy adults. For TCRbeta chain sequencing, PBMC samples were collected from trial participants at day 0 and at day 28 after the second dose. The CDR3 regions of human TCRbeta chains were analyzed by immunosequencing. Processing in the source paper ran as follows. TCRs in the repertoires were compared against a reference library of SARS-CoV-2-specific TCRs that had been generated with the MIRA antigen-specificity platform. Breadth was defined as the fraction of unique TCRs that were SARS-CoV-2-associated. Depth was defined as the fraction of total T cells that were SARS-CoV-2-associated. Each spike-specific TCR was assigned to its reactive spike region and to a CD4 or CD8 class using the MIRA data. Log10-transformed breadth and depth values were compared by one-way ANOVA with Sidak's multiple comparisons tests. What TCRdb holds here is the immuneACCESS table cut down to in-frame rearrangements. Part of the clones is not present; checked against another copy, under half of the missing clones reflect an unresolved V gene, and the others are unexplained. V and J calls and clone size are as listed in that table; D and trimming were resolved from the DNA. For this sample the table gives 150,000 to 200,000 clones, of which 90% were detected only once. The ten largest account for roughly 4.3% of the sample.

The sequence derives from an adult who received the MenACWY meningococcal vaccine as a control. Sequenced material: peripheral blood, taken 28 days after the second dose of the MenACWY control vaccine. The chain joins TRBV10-3 to TRBJ2-7; 10 bases in the junction line up with TRBD1. The CDR3 region has the sequence CAISDRDRGIYEQYF. In nucleotide form, the sequence is TGTGCCATCAGTGACCGGGACAGGGGCATCTACGAGCAGTACTTC.